A single sample gave rise to the 29 T cell receptor beta chains below, sequenced in a study of blood T cell repertoires in COVID-19 (TCRdb year 2020). The library was obtained by the immunoSEQ multiplex PCR assay. TCRdb holds this immuneACCESS table with in-frame rearrangements only. Some clones are missing; in checked studies, unresolved V genes explain under half, and the rest has no known cause. Within this sample are around 80,000 clones, with about 87% of them counted one time only. The ten largest account for approximately 8.1% of the sample. The sequencing sample was made of peripheral blood. Receptor source: a man older than 75 with active or convalescent COVID-19.

The chain has TRBV7-2 and TRBJ2-4; maybe TRBD2 (5 bases). CDR3 size: 17 residues. Trimming stripped 5 bases from V and 0 bases from J, with 17 bases between. Germline V gene sequence: CDR1 SGHTA, CDR2 FQGNSA. The DNA of the CDR3 is TGTGCCAGCAGCCCAGGAGAGGGCAGTGGAGCCAAAAACATTCAGTACTTC. This encodes CASSPGEGSGAKNIQYF.

V and J are TRBV6-5 and TRBJ2-2, with 8 bases aligning to TRBD1. CDR3 length equals 15 residues. Germline values: CDR1 MNHEY, CDR2 SVGAGI. V shed 6 bases and J 4 bases; nucleotides not matched to a gene: 7. The CDR3 sequence is CASSRDRGITGELFF. The CDR3 DNA reads TGTGCCAGCAGCCGCGACAGGGGAATCACCGGGGAGCTGTTTTTT.

This chain joins TRBV7-9 and TRBJ1-6; no reliable D call. The V gene lost 2 bases and the J gene lost 9 bases, with 26 bases spanning the gap. The CDR3 is made up of 19 amino acids. The germline gives CDR1 SEHNR, CDR2 FQNEAQ (reference sequence). DNA of the CDR3: TGTGCCAGCAGCTTAAACCATGAGAATTACGCCTCGGTGAGTTCACCCCTCCACTTT. Residues: CASSLNHENYASVSSPLHF. The full variable domain, its missing parts supplied by reference TRBV7-9 and TRBJ1-6, is DTGVSQNPRHKITKRGQNVTFRCDPISEHNRLYWYRQTLGQGPEFLTYFQNEAQLEKSRLLSDRFSAERPKGSFSTLEIQRTEQGDSAMYLCASSLNHENYASVSSPLHFGNGTRLTVT.

The chain carries TRBV2 and TRBJ1-6, with D possibly TRBD1 on 5 matching bases. The CDR3 length is 15 residues. Trimming took 2 bases from V and 4 from J, leaving 9 bases between them. The V gene's germline CDR1 is SNHLY and CDR2 FYNNEI. CDR3 loop: CASSEWTPYNSPLHF. As DNA, the CDR3 is TGTGCCAGCAGTGAATGGACACCGTATAATTCACCCCTCCACTTT.

The chain is built from TRBV11-2 and TRBJ2-2; 9 bases are a match to TRBD2. CDR1 SGHAT and CDR2 FQNNGV come from the germline V gene. CDR3 length equals 15 residues. The junction had 0 bases not matched to a gene; V was cut back by 3 bases and J by 1 base. CDR3 sequence reads: CASSLTSGNTGELFF. The DNA of the CDR3 is TGTGCCAGCAGCTTGACTAGCGGGAACACCGGGGAGCTGTTTTTT. Variable domain in full (rest from reference TRBV11-2 and TRBJ2-2): EAGVAQSPRYKIIEKRQSVAFWCNPISGHATLYWYQQILGQGPKLLIQFQNNGVVDDSQLPKDRFSAERLKGVDSTLKIQPAKLEDSAVYLCASSLTSGNTGELFFGEGSRLTVL.

The chain has TRBV7-2 and TRBJ1-2, with 7 bases that match TRBD1. The CDR3 runs to 14 residues. CDR1 SGHTA and CDR2 FQGNSA come from the germline V gene. Trimming at V came to 7 bases and at J to 8 bases, leaving 13 bases not matched to a gene. The CDR3 is CASNLQQGTGGYTF. The CDR3 DNA sequence: TGTGCCAGCAACCTCCAACAGGGGACCGGCGGCTACACCTTC.

In this sample, this clone turned up a few times. The rearrangement uses TRBV5-4 and TRBJ1-2, with D perhaps matching TRBD1 (5 bases). Trimming took 0 bases from V and 2 from J, leaving 8 bases between them. Germline CDR1 SGHNT, CDR2 YYREEE (reference sequence). This CDR3 contains 14 residues. The CDR3 is CASSLEAGNYGYTF. CDR3 in DNA: TGTGCCAGCAGCTTGGAGGCAGGGAACTATGGCTACACCTTC.

The genes are TRBV5-1 and TRBJ2-2; D remains unclear. Germline V gives CDR1 SGHRS, CDR2 YFSETQ. The ends were cut back, 4 bases at V and 0 bases at J, with 7 bases in the middle. The CDR3 covers 14 residues. The CDR3 is CASSLQTNTGELFF. CDR3 sequence (DNA): TGCGCCAGCAGCCTGCAGACGAACACCGGGGAGCTGTTTTTT.

The chain recombines TRBV15 with TRBJ2-1, with TRBD2 matching over 11 bases. This CDR3 comprises 16 residues. Per the germline V gene, CDR1 is LNHNV and CDR2 is YYDKDF (reference sequence). J was trimmed by 6 bases and V by 1 base; bases with no gene match: 5. The CDR3, as DNA: TGTGCCACCAGCAGAGGGGGGACTAGCGGACCCAATGAGCAGTTCTTC. Translation: CATSRGGTSGPNEQFF.

The rearrangement joins TRBV19 to TRBJ1-6; no firm D call. V lost 4 bases and J lost 10, with 20 bases in between. Per germline, CDR1 LNHDA and CDR2 SQIVND (reference sequence). The CDR3 extends over 16 amino acids. The DNA of the CDR3 is TGTGCCAGTAGTAAGCGGCTTGAGCCCGATGGCTCACCCCTCCACTTT. Its protein is CASSKRLEPDGSPLHF.

V is TRBV7-8 and J is TRBJ2-1; D is undetermined. From germline, CDR1 is SGHVS and CDR2 FQNEAQ. The CDR3 length is 15 residues. Trimming pared 7 bases from V and 0 bases from J, leaving 13 bases between. The CDR3 nucleotides are TGTGCCAGCAACGTGCGAGAAAGCTCCTACAATGAGCAGTTCTTC. Amino acid sequence: CASNVRESSYNEQFF.

The CDR3 DNA reads as TGTGCCACCAGTGACCCCGGACTAGCGGGAACAGATACGCAGTATTTT. Its translation is CATSDPGLAGTDTQYF. V is TRBV24-1 and J is TRBJ2-3, with 12 bases lining up with TRBD2. Losses at the gene ends were 4 bases for V and 3 bases for J; bases not matched to a gene: 4. Germline CDR1 is KGHDR and CDR2 is SFDVKD. The CDR3 is 16 residues long.

The chain links TRBV4-1 to TRBJ2-7; 7 bases are shared with TRBD1. Unmatched junction bases numbered 5, after V lost 3 bases and J lost 3 bases. This CDR3 has 14 residues. CDR1 is MGHRA, CDR2 YSYEKL, per germline. The CDR3 protein is CASSQPGQSYEQYV. CDR3 in DNA: TGCGCCAGCAGCCAGCCGGGACAGAGCTACGAGCAGTACGTC.

This clone was counted a few times. This chain joins TRBV6-5 and TRBJ1-2; tentatively, D is TRBD1 (5 bases). There are 11 residues in the CDR3. Germline values: CDR1 MNHEY, CDR2 SVGAGI. V was clipped by 8 bases and J by 6 bases, with 10 bases between them. Here the CDR3 DNA reads TGTGCCAGCGCGGGACGAAATGGCTACACCTTC. Translating it yields CASAGRNGYTF.

This clone has a single count. The chain carries TRBV19 and TRBJ1-5, with 7 bases that match TRBD1. Trimming took 6 bases from V and 4 from J; bases not matched to a gene: 6. Looked up from germline, CDR1 is LNHDA and CDR2 is SQIVND (reference sequence). The CDR3 is made up of 14 amino acids. The CDR3 sequence is CASRTGQTNQPQHF. CDR3 in DNA: TGTGCCAGTAGGACGGGACAGACTAATCAGCCCCAGCATTTT.

The chain couples TRBV19 to TRBJ1-4; 9 bases are shared with TRBD1. Germline assignment: CDR1 LNHDA and CDR2 SQIVND (reference sequence). V was clipped by 5 bases and J by 4 bases; unmatched bases: 5. The CDR3 totals 15 residues. The CDR3 DNA follows: TGTGCCAGTAGTCTGGAGACAGGGGGTAATGAAAAACTGTTTTTT. Amino acid sequence: CASSLETGGNEKLFF.

The V call is TRBV4-2, the J call TRBJ2-1; possible D gene TRBD2, 5 bases. Trimming removed 0 bases from V and 9 bases from J, with 15 bases in between. CDR3 length: 15 residues. CDR1 is LGHNA, CDR2 YNFKEQ, per germline. The CDR3 DNA is TGTGCCAGCAGCCAAGAAGTTGTCGGAGGTGTTGAGCAGTTCTTC. This encodes CASSQEVVGGVEQFF.

V usage is TRBV29-1 and J usage is TRBJ1-1; D not certain. CDR1 is SQVTM and CDR2 is ANQGSEA in the germline V gene. The CDR3 is 13 amino acids. V lost 7 bases and J lost 1, with 13 bases in between. CDR3 nucleotide sequence: TGCAGCGGATCGTTTGCAGGGAACACTGAAGCTTTCTTT. Translated, it gives CSGSFAGNTEAFF.

Here the CDR3 reads CASGLLSRGEKLFF. DNA for the CDR3: TGCGCCAGCGGACTCTTATCTAGAGGCGAAAAACTGTTTTTT. The J gene is TRBJ1-4, the V gene TRBV5-1; D is unclear. Trimming took off 7 bases at V and 8 bases at J, with 18 bases between the two ends. The germline gives CDR1 SGHRS, CDR2 YFSETQ. The CDR3 totals 14 residues. Filled out from reference TRBV5-1 and TRBJ1-4, the complete variable domain reads KAGVTQTPRYLIKTRGQQVTLSCSPISGHRSVSWYQQTPGQGLQFLFEYFSETQRNKGNFPGRFSGRQFSNSRSEMNVSTLELGDSALYLCASGLLSRGEKLFFGSGTQLSVL.

The rearrangement uses TRBV11-2 and TRBJ2-5, with 11 positions matching TRBD2. Looked up from germline, CDR1 is SGHAT and CDR2 is FQNNGV. Germline trimming cut 5 bases from V and 3 bases from J; bases unmatched to any gene: 8. The CDR3 sequence is 16 residues long. The CDR3 here is CASSKLAGAEEETQYF. CDR3 in DNA: TGTGCCAGCAGCAAACTAGCGGGGGCGGAAGAAGAGACCCAGTACTTC.

The chain is built from TRBV6-6 and TRBJ2-1; TRBD2 matches at 10 bases. The CDR3 contains 15 residues. Germline CDR1 MNHNY, CDR2 SVGAGI (reference sequence). Trimming took 6 bases from V and 5 from J; bases not matched to a gene: 7. CDR3 bases: TGTGCCAGCAGGCCCGGGACTAGCGAACACAATGAGCAGTTCTTC. This translates into CASRPGTSEHNEQFF.

The chain recombines TRBV7-2 with TRBJ2-1, with D possibly being TRBD2 (5 bases). Deletions cut 1 base from V and 11 bases from J, with 12 bases between. Germline CDR1 is SGHTA and CDR2 is FQGNSA. The CDR3 length is 13 residues. As DNA, the CDR3 is TGTGCCAGCAGCTTAGGATCCGGAGGCAAGCAGTTCTTC. It codes for CASSLGSGGKQFF.

In this sample, this clone turned up once. The rearrangement uses TRBV18 and TRBJ2-3, with a weak D call TRBD2 (5 bases). Per the germline V gene, CDR1 is KGHSH and CDR2 is LQKENI. This CDR3 region has 17 residues. V was pared by 3 bases and J by 1 base, with 17 bases between. This CDR3 reads CASSPLLGSGGTDTQYF. Written as DNA, the CDR3 is TGTGCCAGCTCACCGCTACTGGGCAGCGGCGGCACAGATACGCAGTATTTT. Supplemented by reference TRBV18 and TRBJ2-3, the full variable domain reads NAGVMQNPRHLVRRRGQEARLRCSPMKGHSHVYWYRQLPEEGLKFMVYLQKENIIDESGMPKERFSAEFPKEGPSILRIQQVVRGDSAAYFCASSPLLGSGGTDTQYFGPGTRLTVL.

CDR3 loop: CASSVDRDTEAFF. CDR3 DNA sequence: TGTGCCAGCAGTGTGGACAGGGACACTGAAGCTTTCTTT. The genes are TRBV2 and TRBJ1-1, with 8 bases that match TRBD1. Trimming at V came to 4 bases and at J to 3 bases, leaving 1 base not matched to a gene. The CDR3 loop spans 13 amino acids. CDR1 and CDR2 from the germline V gene are SNHLY and FYNNEI.

The V and J genes are TRBV10-2 and TRBJ2-1, with TRBD2 identical over 10 bases. The trim removed 5 bases at V and 4 bases at J, leaving 5 bases unmatched. Germline CDR1 reads WSHSY; CDR2 reads SAAADI. The CDR3 sequence is 15 residues long. The CDR3, as DNA: TGCGCCAGCAGTCCAGGACTAGCGGAGTACAATGAGCAGTTCTTC. Translating gives CASSPGLAEYNEQFF.

V usage is TRBV27 and J usage is TRBJ2-2; TRBD2 matches at 11 bases. Germline values: CDR1 MNHEY, CDR2 SMNVEV (reference sequence). V shed 1 base and J 1 base; nucleotides not matched to a gene: 2. The CDR3 covers 17 residues. Here the CDR3 reads CASSLWGTSGNTGELFF. Here the CDR3 DNA reads TGTGCCAGCAGTTTATGGGGGACTAGCGGGAACACCGGGGAGCTGTTTTTT.

The chain couples TRBV15 to TRBJ1-1; D possibly corresponds to TRBD1 (6 bases). Trimming removed 0 bases at V and 5 bases at J, with 10 bases between. There are 14 residues in the CDR3. The germline V gene encodes CDR1 LNHNV and CDR2 YYDKDF (reference sequence). The DNA of the CDR3 is TGTGCCACCAGCAGAGAACAGGGATGGACTGAAGCTTTCTTT. It specifies CATSREQGWTEAFF.

The chain has TRBV3-1 (or the pseudogene TRBV3-2) and TRBJ2-1; D is ambiguous. This CDR3 contains 15 residues. The V and J ends lost 0 bases and 7 bases respectively, with 13 bases between them. Germline CDR1 reads LGHDT; CDR2 reads YNNKEL (reference sequence). CDR3 in amino acids: CASSQDLSNPNEQFF. CDR3 DNA sequence: TGTGCCAGCAGCCAAGACCTCAGTAATCCAAATGAGCAGTTCTTC.

This chain links TRBV5-5 with TRBJ2-5; 9 nucleotides align to TRBD1. J gave up 5 bases and V 0 bases, and 8 bases lay outside the gene matches. Germline V gene data show CDR1 as SGHKS and CDR2 as YYEKEE (reference sequence). The CDR3 runs to 16 residues. In DNA, the CDR3 is TGTGCCAGCAGCTTGGTTGGGACAGGGAGGAGGGAGACCCAGTACTTC. Amino acid sequence: CASSLVGTGRRETQYF.